The 22 T cell receptor beta chains presented below share a single source sample, sequenced in a study of blood T cell repertoires in COVID-19 (TCRdb year 2020). The library was produced with the immunoSEQ multiplex PCR assay. TCRdb took this table from immuneACCESS and kept in-frame rearrangements with V and J called. Such tables lack part of the clones; where checked against another copy, unresolved V genes explain under half of the gap, and the rest is unexplained. Counted in this sample were 100,000 or so clones; approximately 89% of them appeared once. Clones ranked in the top ten supply more than 0.85% of the sample. Specimen: peripheral blood. Receptors originate from a man aged 60 to 69 with acute or convalescent COVID-19.

About this clone: This sample also contains other DNA sequences that code for the same CDR3. This chain connects TRBV14 to TRBJ2-2, with 7 positions matching TRBD1. Per germline, CDR1 SGHDN and CDR2 FVKESK. With 1 base clipped from V and 4 bases from J, the junction kept 3 bases outside the gene matches. This CDR3 is built from 15 residues. CDR3 nucleotide sequence: TGTGCCAGCAGCCAAGGGGCAGGGGGCACCGGGGAGCTGTTTTTT. This sequence encodes CASSQGAGGTGELFF.

This clone was recorded only once. The J gene is TRBJ1-2, the V gene TRBV27; D is unclear. The CDR3 is 14 residues long. V was pared by 5 bases and J by 4 bases, with 14 bases between. The V gene's germline CDR1 is MNHEY and CDR2 SMNVEV (reference sequence). CDR3 sequence: CASSPRTEGYGYTF. The CDR3 nucleotides are TGTGCCAGCAGTCCCCGGACTGAGGGCTATGGCTACACCTTC.

J is TRBJ1-4 and V is TRBV19, with TRBD1 identical over 7 bases. CDR3 length: 11 residues. The germline gives CDR1 LNHDA, CDR2 SQIVND (reference sequence). J gave up 13 bases and V 4 bases, and 3 bases lay outside the gene matches. The CDR3 DNA reads TGTGCCAGTAGTACCTGGACAGGACTGTTTTTT. The encoded protein is CASSTWTGLFF.

The V and J genes are TRBV25-1 and TRBJ2-5, with 15 positions matching TRBD2. With 3 bases clipped from V and 0 bases from J, the junction kept 5 bases outside the gene matches. The germline V gene has CDR1 MGHDK and CDR2 SYGVNS. The CDR3 runs to 18 residues. The CDR3 nucleotides read TGTGCCAGCAGTGACGGACTAGCGGGAGGGCGGTACCAAGAGACCCAGTACTTC. Its protein is CASSDGLAGGRYQETQYF.

The chain has TRBV21-1 and TRBJ1-5; the table's D call, TRBD1, has no DNA check behind it. TRBV21-1 is an annotated pseudogene. This CDR3 has 16 amino acids. The DNA for the CDR3 is TGTGCCAGCAGCTCAAGGGCAGGGAAGGGGGATCAGCCCCAGCATTTT. This codes for CASSSRAGKGDQPQHF.

The CDR3 sequence: CASSLQLPGYEQYF. DNA of the CDR3: TGTGCCAGCAGTTTACAGCTACCGGGTTACGAGCAGTACTTC. The chain employs TRBV28 and TRBJ2-7, with D unclear. Per the germline V gene, CDR1 is MDHEN and CDR2 is SYDVKM. CDR3 size: 14 residues. The germline V and J ends were trimmed by 2 bases and 4 bases, with 12 bases remaining between them.

The chain combines TRBV28 with TRBJ2-2, with 12 bases identical to TRBD2. Germline V gene sequence: CDR1 MDHEN, CDR2 SYDVKM. V trimming: 5 bases; J trimming: 4 bases; junction bases outside the gene matches: 8. The CDR3 is 17 residues long. The CDR3 DNA sequence: TGTGCCAGCAGTCCGTCACTAGCGGGAGGTCCCACCGGGGAGCTGTTTTTT. Residues: CASSPSLAGGPTGELFF.

This sequence joins TRBV14 and TRBJ2-3; D not certain. The V and J ends lost 4 bases and 5 bases respectively, with 7 bases between them. The CDR3 covers 12 residues. Germline V gene lookup returns CDR1 SGHDN and CDR2 FVKESK. CDR3 in DNA: TGTGCCAGCAGCCGAGCAAGAGATACGCAGTATTTT. Protein sequence: CASSRARDTQYF. Together with reference TRBV14 and TRBJ2-3, the CDR3 gives the full variable domain: EAGVTQFPSHSVIEKGQTVTLRCDPISGHDNLYWYRRVMGKEIKFLLHFVKESKQDESGMPNNRFLAERTGGTYSTLKVQPAELEDSGVYFCASSRARDTQYFGPGTRLTVL.

This chain uses TRBV10-3 with TRBJ1-1; the match to TRBD1 covers 9 bases. The CDR3 has 14 residues. Per germline, CDR1 ENHRY and CDR2 SYGVKD. V lost 8 bases, J lost 4 bases, and 8 bases stayed unmatched. CDR3 coding DNA: TGTGCCATCGCCCCACAGGGGGCGAGCACTGAAGCTTTCTTT. This codes for CAIAPQGASTEAFF.

The CDR3: CASSTRMTDATYNSPLHF. The CDR3 DNA follows: TGTGCCAGCAGCACGAGGATGACAGACGCCACCTATAATTCACCCCTCCACTTT. The rearrangement joins TRBV27 to TRBJ1-6; weak D call: TRBD1 (5 bases). With 6 bases removed from V and 2 bases from J, the gap between germline ends came to 20 bases. CDR3 length equals 18 residues. Germline lookup yields CDR1 MNHEY and CDR2 SMNVEV (reference sequence).

Written as DNA, the CDR3 is TGTGCCAGCACCCGGGACAGGGTGAACACTGAAGCTTTCTTT. This sequence encodes CASTRDRVNTEAFF. The chain uses TRBV9 and TRBJ1-1; TRBD1 matches at 9 bases. The J segment lost 0 bases and the V segment lost 6 bases, leaving 3 bases of the junction unmatched. Germline assignment: CDR1 SGDLS and CDR2 YYNGEE. The CDR3 runs to 14 residues.

This chain joins TRBV27 and TRBJ1-2, with 9 bases lining up with TRBD1. Germline CDR1 MNHEY, CDR2 SMNVEV (reference sequence). The junction had 12 bases not matched to a gene; V was cut back by 6 bases and J by 7 bases. The CDR3 runs 15 residues. The CDR3 here is CASSKQEDRGSGYTF. The CDR3 nucleotides read TGTGCCAGCAGCAAACAAGAGGACAGGGGAAGTGGCTACACCTTC.

In its sample, this clone was seen once. The V gene is TRBV10-2, the J gene TRBJ1-5, with D perhaps matching TRBD1 (6 bases). The CDR3 totals 15 residues. Trimming removed 6 bases at V and 4 bases at J, with 16 bases between. Germline CDR1 is WSHSY and CDR2 is SAAADI. DNA for the CDR3: TGCGCCAGCAGAAAGGGAACAGGGCCGAATCAGCCCCAGCATTTT. Residues: CASRKGTGPNQPQHF.

The genes are TRBV18 and TRBJ2-1; possibly TRBD2 for D (5 bases). V was clipped by 0 bases and J by 6 bases, with 6 bases between them. The CDR3 spans 13 residues. CDR1 and CDR2 (germline): KGHSH, LQKENI. CDR3 bases: TGTGCCAGCTCACCACCTAGCGTCAATGAGCAGTTCTTC. Its translation is CASSPPSVNEQFF. Combining the CDR3 with reference TRBV18 and TRBJ2-1 gives the whole variable domain NAGVMQNPRHLVRRRGQEARLRCSPMKGHSHVYWYRQLPEEGLKFMVYLQKENIIDESGMPKERFSAEFPKEGPSILRIQQVVRGDSAAYFCASSPPSVNEQFFGPGTRLTVL.

V usage is TRBV18 and J usage is TRBJ2-1; TRBD2 matches at 8 bases. CDR1 is KGHSH and CDR2 is LQKENI in the germline V gene. This CDR3 region has 15 residues. The trim removed 4 bases at V and 4 bases at J, leaving 6 bases unmatched. CDR3 nucleotides: TGTGCCAGCTCACTGGGACTAGACTCTTACAATGAGCAGTTCTTC. Its protein product is CASSLGLDSYNEQFF.

The DNA of the CDR3 is TGCAGCGTTTCTGGGGGGGTTGATAAGGACCCCTACGAGCAGTACTTC. Its translation: CSVSGGVDKDPYEQYF. The rearrangement uses TRBV29-1 and TRBJ2-7, with 7 nucleotides matching TRBD2. This CDR3 comprises 16 residues. Germline lookup yields CDR1 SQVTM and CDR2 ANQGSEA. J gave up 2 bases and V 5 bases, and 15 bases lay outside the gene matches.

The chain combines TRBV19 with TRBJ1-1; 8 nucleotides line up with TRBD1. The V gene's germline CDR1 is LNHDA and CDR2 SQIVND (reference sequence). The CDR3 spans 15 residues. The V and J ends lost 5 bases and 4 bases, in that order; junction bases with no gene match: 9. CDR3 DNA sequence: TGTGCCAGTAGTCTTGGACAGGGAGTGGGCACTGAAGCTTTCTTT. It codes for CASSLGQGVGTEAFF.

The CDR3 region is CASRITRRGLNTEAFF. DNA for the CDR3: TGTGCCAGCAGAATCACAAGAAGGGGGTTGAACACTGAAGCTTTCTTT. The rearrangement uses TRBV27 and TRBJ1-1; tentatively, D is TRBD1 (6 bases). Germline loops: CDR1 MNHEY, CDR2 SMNVEV (reference sequence). This CDR3 spans 16 amino acids. V gave up 6 bases and J gave up 0 bases, with 17 bases separating them.

This chain connects TRBV5-5 to TRBJ1-5; no definite D call. The CDR3 extends over 16 amino acids. The V gene lost 3 bases and the J gene lost 0 bases, with 13 bases spanning the gap. Germline lookup yields CDR1 SGHKS and CDR2 YYEKEE (reference sequence). Here the CDR3 reads CASSSAPAVSNQPQHF. CDR3 nucleotide sequence: TGTGCCAGCAGCTCAGCCCCGGCGGTTAGCAATCAGCCCCAGCATTTT.

The chain is built from TRBV7-2 and TRBJ2-7, with 9 positions matching TRBD2. Per the germline V gene, CDR1 is SGHTA and CDR2 is FQGNSA. V trimming: 6 bases; J trimming: 7 bases; junction bases outside the gene matches: 13. The CDR3 has 15 amino acids. CDR3 loop: CASSLGASGIYEQYF. The CDR3 bases are TGTGCCAGCAGTCTAGGGGCTAGCGGGATATATGAGCAGTACTTC.

The chain recombines TRBV5-1 with TRBJ1-6, with TRBD1 matching over 7 bases. Trimming cost V 4 bases and J 0 bases; bases outside gene matches: 16. Per the germline V gene, CDR1 is SGHRS and CDR2 is YFSETQ. The CDR3 covers 20 residues. CDR3 sequence reads: CASSPRVLQGNSSYNSPLHF. For the CDR3, the DNA is TGCGCCAGCAGCCCGAGGGTGCTACAGGGGAATAGCTCCTATAATTCACCCCTCCACTTT.

The gene calls are TRBV3-1 (or the pseudogene TRBV3-2) and TRBJ2-7; 9 bases map to TRBD1. The CDR3 runs 14 residues. CDR1 is LGHDT and CDR2 is YNNKEL in the germline V gene (reference sequence). V lost 4 bases, J lost 3 bases, and 4 bases stayed unmatched. The DNA of the CDR3 is TGTGCCAGCAGCCTCAAGGGACAGGGCTACGAGCAGTACTTC. Protein product: CASSLKGQGYEQYF.